These 18 T cell receptor beta chains were all obtained from the same sample, sequenced in a study of T-cell memory formation after mild COVID-19. TCRdb re-called the 5' RACE reads with MiXCR, one entry per CDR3 protein. The sample contains over 500,000 distinct CDR3 sequences, roughly 17% of which appear only once. The sequencing sample was made of PBMCs or a T cell subset sorted from them (not recorded which). The source of these receptors is an adult woman who had mild COVID-19 (a few samples of this study predate the infection). Cell type and time point are not known.

This clonotype has a handful of counts. This chain connects TRBV2 to TRBJ2-3, with 7 bases aligning to TRBD2. J lost 2 bases, V lost 6 bases, and 5 bases had no gene match. The CDR3 sequence is 14 residues long. Germline CDR1 and CDR2: SNHLY and FYNNEI. The DNA for the CDR3 is TGTGCCAGCAGCTCTAGCGGCCCCACAGATACGCAGTATTTT. Residues: CASSSSGPTDTQYF.

This clonotype was seen many times. The gene calls are TRBV5-1 and TRBJ2-1, with D perhaps matching TRBD2 (7 bases). V was trimmed by 5 bases and J by 7 bases, leaving 22 bases between them. The CDR3 loop spans 16 amino acids. Per germline, CDR1 SGHRS and CDR2 YFSETQ. The CDR3 DNA follows: TGCGCCAGCAGTCCCCGAGGGGGGGGATCATCAAATGAGCAGTTCTTC. Residues: CASSPRGGGSSNEQFF. Combining the CDR3 with reference TRBV5-1 and TRBJ2-1 gives the whole variable domain KAGVTQTPRYLIKTRGQQVTLSCSPISGHRSVSWYQQTPGQGLQFLFEYFSETQRNKGNFPGRFSGRQFSNSRSEMNVSTLELGDSALYLCASSPRGGGSSNEQFFGPGTRLTVL.

This clonotype was seen a few times. This chain joins TRBV6-5 and TRBJ1-2; D not certain. The CDR3 totals 14 residues. Trimming shortened V by 6 bases and J by 8 bases, and 19 bases separated the two germline ends. Germline CDR1 MNHEY, CDR2 SVGAGI. The CDR3: CASSGTAMGTGYTF. CDR3 in DNA: TGTGCCAGCAGCGGTACCGCGATGGGAACCGGCTACACCTTC.

This clonotype turned up a few times. V is TRBV3-1 and J is TRBJ2-7, with D hard to call. This CDR3 is 13 amino acids long. Germline CDR1 is LGHDT and CDR2 is YNNKEL (reference sequence). V lost 4 bases and J lost 2, with 9 bases in between. CDR3 nucleotide sequence: TGTGCCAGCAGCCCGACGGATCCCTACGAGCAGTACTTC. It translates to CASSPTDPYEQYF.

This clonotype was recorded only once. The J gene is TRBJ1-2, the V gene TRBV7-8; TRBD1 is a possible D gene (5 bases). From germline, CDR1 is SGHVS and CDR2 FQNEAQ. This CDR3 is 16 amino acids long. V was trimmed by 1 base and J by 4 bases, leaving 16 bases between them. Written as DNA, the CDR3 is TGTGCCAGCAGCTTAGTTCCCCAGGGAAAAACCTATGGCTACACCTTC. Translation: CASSLVPQGKTYGYTF. The full variable domain, rest sourced from reference TRBV7-8 and TRBJ1-2, is GAGVSQSPRYKVAKRGQDVALRCDPISGHVSLFWYQQALGQGPEFLTYFQNEAQLDKSGLPSDRFFAERPEGSVSTLKIQRTQQEDSAVYLCASSLVPQGKTYGYTFGSGTRLTVV.

This clonotype appeared a few times. The J gene is TRBJ2-2, the V gene TRBV18, with a possible D match to TRBD1 (7 bases). The germline V gene has CDR1 KGHSH and CDR2 LQKENI. Trimming pared 2 bases from V and 4 bases from J, leaving 17 bases between. The CDR3 sequence is 17 residues long. The CDR3 DNA sequence: TGTGCCAGCTCACCAGCGGGACAGCGTCGCGGCACCGGGGAGCTGTTTTTT. Protein sequence: CASSPAGQRRGTGELFF. Full variable domain (outside the CDR3, taken from reference TRBV18 and TRBJ2-2): NAGVMQNPRHLVRRRGQEARLRCSPMKGHSHVYWYRQLPEEGLKFMVYLQKENIIDESGMPKERFSAEFPKEGPSILRIQQVVRGDSAAYFCASSPAGQRRGTGELFFGEGSRLTVL.

This chain joins TRBV13 and TRBJ2-7; D is ambiguous. V lost 0 bases and J 7 bases, leaving 10 bases between the germline ends. The CDR3 is made up of 13 amino acids. CDR1 and CDR2 from the germline V gene are PRHDT and FYEKMQ (reference sequence). This chain's CDR3 is CASSLGEVGEQYF. DNA for the CDR3: TGTGCCAGCAGCTTAGGTGAGGTTGGGGAGCAGTACTTC.

The V gene is TRBV7-9, the J gene TRBJ2-7; D might be TRBD1 (5 bases). The germline CDR1 and CDR2 sequences are SEHNR and FQNEAQ (reference sequence). This CDR3 is built from 15 residues. The V and J ends lost 8 bases and 1 base respectively, with 18 bases between them. The CDR3 loop is CASSIQGARSYEQYF. The CDR3 DNA follows: TGTGCCAGCTCCATCCAAGGGGCCCGTTCCTACGAGCAGTACTTC.

This clonotype was observed a few times. The chain joins TRBV25-1 to TRBJ1-2; no clear D. Trimming removed 3 bases from V and 6 bases from J, with 11 bases in between. The CDR3 is made up of 13 amino acids. Per germline, CDR1 MGHDK and CDR2 SYGVNS. The CDR3 sequence is CASSDSGLDGYTF. The CDR3 nucleotides are TGTGCCAGCAGTGATTCAGGTTTGGATGGCTACACCTTC.

This clonotype was recorded a few times. The chain links TRBV10-3 to TRBJ2-1; 7 bases align to TRBD2. V was clipped by 0 bases and J by 3 bases; unmatched bases: 2. The CDR3 has 15 amino acids. CDR1 is ENHRY, CDR2 SYGVKD, per germline. The CDR3 coding sequence is TGTGCCATCAGTGAGTCAAGCGGGGACTACAATGAGCAGTTCTTC. This sequence encodes CAISESSGDYNEQFF.

The chain uses TRBV24-1 and TRBJ2-2; D is ambiguous. CDR3 length: 14 amino acids. Germline V gene sequence: CDR1 KGHDR, CDR2 SFDVKD. The V end was cut by 3 bases, the J end by 8 bases, with 12 bases between. The CDR3 sequence is CATSDPSSGGELFF. CDR3 nucleotides: TGTGCCACCAGTGATCCGTCTTCGGGTGGGGAGCTGTTTTTT.

The V call is TRBV2, the J call TRBJ2-1; D may be TRBD1 or TRBD2 (5 bases each). The germline V gene has CDR1 SNHLY and CDR2 FYNNEI. The V gene lost 6 bases and the J gene lost 4 bases, with 10 bases spanning the gap. This CDR3 has 13 amino acids. In nucleotides, the CDR3 is TGTGCCAGCAGGGGGGAGATATACAATGAGCAGTTCTTC. It is translated as CASRGEIYNEQFF.

The chain is built from TRBV9 and TRBJ2-3, with a tentative D call TRBD2 (5 bases). The CDR3 sequence is 14 residues long. Germline V lookup: CDR1 SGDLS, CDR2 YYNGEE. V was cut by 3 bases and J by 0 bases, with 8 bases left in between. The CDR3 loop is CASSADSSTDTQYF. The CDR3 nucleotides are TGTGCCAGCAGCGCGGACTCGAGCACAGATACGCAGTATTTT.

This clonotype was detected only a few times. This chain joins TRBV7-6 and TRBJ2-7, with D hard to call. From germline, CDR1 is SGHVS and CDR2 FNYEAQ. Trimming removed 3 bases at V and 1 base at J, with 10 bases between. The CDR3 runs 14 residues. The CDR3 nucleotides read TGTGCCAGCAGCTTCGACGACCGTTCCTACGAGCAGTACTTC. Translating gives CASSFDDRSYEQYF.

The CDR3 sequence is CASSGGISYNSPLHF. The CDR3 DNA sequence: TGTGCCAGCAGCGGAGGGATTTCCTATAATTCACCCCTCCACTTT. The J gene is TRBJ1-6, the V gene TRBV9; D unresolved. This CDR3 is 15 amino acids long. Germline values: CDR1 SGDLS, CDR2 YYNGEE. V was pared by 3 bases and J by 1 base, with 8 bases between.

This clonotype was counted a few times. The chain couples TRBV29-1 to TRBJ1-1, with 7 bases matching TRBD1. Germline V gene lookup returns CDR1 SQVTM and CDR2 ANQGSEA. The CDR3 loop spans 13 amino acids. V lost 7 bases, J lost 1 base, and 6 bases stayed unmatched. CDR3 nucleotide sequence: TGCAGCGCGGAGGACAGGAGGAACACTGAAGCTTTCTTT. Its translation: CSAEDRRNTEAFF.

At least ten counts were recorded for this clonotype. The rearrangement links TRBV5-5 to TRBJ1-2, with D hard to call. V lost 1 base, J lost 0 bases, and 7 bases lay in between. Germline V lookup: CDR1 SGHKS, CDR2 YYEKEE (reference sequence). The CDR3 extends over 14 amino acids. CDR3 nucleotide sequence: TGTGCCAGCAGCTTGTCTGGAACTAACTATGGCTACACCTTC. Its protein is CASSLSGTNYGYTF.

The chain is built from TRBV3-1 and TRBJ1-6; D is perhaps TRBD1 (5 bases). CDR1 and CDR2 (germline): LGHDT, YNNKEL (reference sequence). CDR3 length: 15 residues. V was pared by 0 bases and J by 10 bases, with 13 bases between. The CDR3 spells CASSQDAPGRSPLHF. CDR3 bases: TGTGCCAGCAGCCAAGATGCACCAGGGCGATCACCCCTCCACTTT.